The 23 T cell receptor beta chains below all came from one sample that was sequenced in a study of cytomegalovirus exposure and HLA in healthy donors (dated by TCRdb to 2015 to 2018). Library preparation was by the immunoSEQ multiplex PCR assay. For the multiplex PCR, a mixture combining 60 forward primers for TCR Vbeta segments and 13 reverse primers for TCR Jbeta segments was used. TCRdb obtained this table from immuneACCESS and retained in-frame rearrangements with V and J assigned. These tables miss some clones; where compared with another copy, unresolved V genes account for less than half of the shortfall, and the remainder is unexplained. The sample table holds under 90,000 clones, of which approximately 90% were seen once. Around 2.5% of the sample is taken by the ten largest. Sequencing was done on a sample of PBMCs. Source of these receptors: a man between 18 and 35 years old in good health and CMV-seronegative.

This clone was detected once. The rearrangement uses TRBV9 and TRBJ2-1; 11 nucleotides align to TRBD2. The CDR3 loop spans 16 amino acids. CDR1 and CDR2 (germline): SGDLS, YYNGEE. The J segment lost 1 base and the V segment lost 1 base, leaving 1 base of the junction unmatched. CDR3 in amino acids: CASSVSSGGSYNEQFF. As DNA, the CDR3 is TGTGCCAGCAGCGTATCTAGCGGGGGGTCCTACAATGAGCAGTTCTTC.

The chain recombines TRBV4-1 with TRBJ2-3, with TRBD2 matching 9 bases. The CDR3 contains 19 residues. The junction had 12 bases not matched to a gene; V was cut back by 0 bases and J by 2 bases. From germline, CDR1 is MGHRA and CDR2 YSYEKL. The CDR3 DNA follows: TGCGCCAGCAGCCAAGAAGCGTTAGGCGGGAGGGCGAACACAGATACGCAGTATTTT. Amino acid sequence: CASSQEALGGRANTDTQYF.

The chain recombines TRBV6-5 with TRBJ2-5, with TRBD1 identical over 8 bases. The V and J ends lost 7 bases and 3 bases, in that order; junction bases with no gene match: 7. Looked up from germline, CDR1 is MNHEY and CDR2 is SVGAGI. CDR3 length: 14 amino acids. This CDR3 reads CASIGQGGKETQYF. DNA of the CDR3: TGTGCCAGCATAGGACAGGGTGGCAAAGAGACCCAGTACTTC.

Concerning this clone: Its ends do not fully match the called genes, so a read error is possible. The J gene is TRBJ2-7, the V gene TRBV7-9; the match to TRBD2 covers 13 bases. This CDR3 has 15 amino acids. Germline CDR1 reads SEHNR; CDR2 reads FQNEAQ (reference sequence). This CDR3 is CASSPVGLAGVYFSF. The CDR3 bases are TGTGCCAGCAGCCCCGTAGGACTAGCGGGAGTGTACTTTTCCTTC.

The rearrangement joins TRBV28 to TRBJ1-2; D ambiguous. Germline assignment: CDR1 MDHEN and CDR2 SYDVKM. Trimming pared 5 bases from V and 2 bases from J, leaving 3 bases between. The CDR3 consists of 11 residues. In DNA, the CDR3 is TGTGCCAGCAGTCAGAACTATGGCTACACCTTC. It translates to CASSQNYGYTF.

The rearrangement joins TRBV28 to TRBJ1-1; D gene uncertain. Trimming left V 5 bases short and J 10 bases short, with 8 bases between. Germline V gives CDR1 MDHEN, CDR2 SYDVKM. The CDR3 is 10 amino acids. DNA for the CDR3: TGTGCCAGCAGTGAGGGTAGAGCTTTCTTT. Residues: CASSEGRAFF. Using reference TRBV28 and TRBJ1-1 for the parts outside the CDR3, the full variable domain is DVKVTQSSRYLVKRTGEKVFLECVQDMDHENMFWYRQDPGLGLRLIYFSYDVKMKEKGDIPEGYSVSREKKERFSLILESASTNQTSMYLCASSEGRAFFGQGTRLTVV.

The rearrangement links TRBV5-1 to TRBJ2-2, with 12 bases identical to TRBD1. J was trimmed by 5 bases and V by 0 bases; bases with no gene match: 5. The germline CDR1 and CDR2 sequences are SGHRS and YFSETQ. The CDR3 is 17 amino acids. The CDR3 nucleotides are TGCGCCAGCAGCTTGGCTGGGGACAGGGGGCGGACCGGGGAGCTGTTTTTT. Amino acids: CASSLAGDRGRTGELFF.

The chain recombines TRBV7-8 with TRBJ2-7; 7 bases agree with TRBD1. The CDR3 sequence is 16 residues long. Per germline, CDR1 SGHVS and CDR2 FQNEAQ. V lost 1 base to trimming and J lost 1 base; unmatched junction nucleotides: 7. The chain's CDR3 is CASSLGSTGVSYEQYF. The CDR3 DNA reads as TGTGCCAGCAGCTTAGGGTCCACAGGGGTATCCTACGAGCAGTACTTC.

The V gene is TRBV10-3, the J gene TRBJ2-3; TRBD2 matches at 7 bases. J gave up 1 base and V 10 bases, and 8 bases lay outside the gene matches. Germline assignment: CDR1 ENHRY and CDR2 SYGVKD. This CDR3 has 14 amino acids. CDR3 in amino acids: CATTRGSGTDTQYF. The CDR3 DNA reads TGTGCCACCACGCGGGGGAGCGGCACAGATACGCAGTATTTT.

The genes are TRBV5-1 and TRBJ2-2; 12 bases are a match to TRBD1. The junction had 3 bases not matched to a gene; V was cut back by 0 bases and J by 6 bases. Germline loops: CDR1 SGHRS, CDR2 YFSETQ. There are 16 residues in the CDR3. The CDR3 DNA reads TGCGCCAGCAGCTTGGAAGGGACAGGGGGCTCCGGGGAGCTGTTTTTT. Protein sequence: CASSLEGTGGSGELFF.

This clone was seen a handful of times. CDR3 sequence reads: CASTPRLGYEQYF. CDR3 nucleotides: TGTGCCAGCACCCCGCGCCTCGGGTACGAGCAGTACTTC. The J gene is TRBJ2-7, the V gene TRBV6-5; unclear D gene. This CDR3 has 13 residues. Germline loops: CDR1 MNHEY, CDR2 SVGAGI. V was trimmed by 7 bases and J by 4 bases, leaving 14 bases between them.

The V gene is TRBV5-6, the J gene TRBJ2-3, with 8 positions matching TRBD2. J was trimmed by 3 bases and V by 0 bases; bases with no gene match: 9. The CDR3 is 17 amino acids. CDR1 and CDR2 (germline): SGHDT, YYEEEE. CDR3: CASSLVTSGRGTDTQYF. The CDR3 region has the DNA TGTGCCAGCAGCTTGGTAACAAGCGGGAGAGGGACAGATACGCAGTATTTT.

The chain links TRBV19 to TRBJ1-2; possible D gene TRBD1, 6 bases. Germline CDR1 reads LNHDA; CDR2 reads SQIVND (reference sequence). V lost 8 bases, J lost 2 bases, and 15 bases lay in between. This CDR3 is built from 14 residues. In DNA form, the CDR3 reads TGTGCCAGTTCTCGGACAGCTCCCAACTATGGCTACACCTTC. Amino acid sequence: CASSRTAPNYGYTF.

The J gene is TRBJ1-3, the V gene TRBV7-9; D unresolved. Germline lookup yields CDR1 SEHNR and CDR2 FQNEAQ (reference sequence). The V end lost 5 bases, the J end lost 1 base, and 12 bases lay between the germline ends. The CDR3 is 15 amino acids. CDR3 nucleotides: TGTGCCAGCAGCGGAGTCCTGGATTCTGGAAACACCATATATTTT. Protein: CASSGVLDSGNTIYF.

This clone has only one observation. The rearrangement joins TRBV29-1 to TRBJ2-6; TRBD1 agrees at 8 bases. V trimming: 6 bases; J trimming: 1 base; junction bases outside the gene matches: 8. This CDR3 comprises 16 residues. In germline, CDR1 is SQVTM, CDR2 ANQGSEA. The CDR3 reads CSVAQGAQSGANVLTF. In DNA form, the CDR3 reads TGCAGCGTGGCGCAGGGGGCTCAATCTGGGGCCAACGTCCTGACTTTC.

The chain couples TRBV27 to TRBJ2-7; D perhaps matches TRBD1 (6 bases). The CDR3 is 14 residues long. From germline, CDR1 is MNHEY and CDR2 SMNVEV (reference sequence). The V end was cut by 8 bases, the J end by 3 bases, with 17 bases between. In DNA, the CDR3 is TGTGCCAGCGGGAGACAGGAGGACCTCTACGAGCAGTACTTC. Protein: CASGRQEDLYEQYF.

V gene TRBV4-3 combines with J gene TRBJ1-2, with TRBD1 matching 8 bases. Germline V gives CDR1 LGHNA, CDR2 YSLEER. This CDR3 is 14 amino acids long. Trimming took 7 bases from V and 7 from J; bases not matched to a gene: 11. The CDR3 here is CASNLDRGRSGYTF. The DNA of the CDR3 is TGCGCCAGCAACCTTGACAGGGGTCGGTCTGGCTACACCTTC.

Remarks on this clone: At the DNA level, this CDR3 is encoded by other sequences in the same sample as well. CDR3 residues: CASSPSSYEQYF. The CDR3 DNA is TGTGCCAGCTCACCCAGCTCCTACGAGCAGTACTTC. The J gene is TRBJ2-7, the V gene TRBV18; D not resolved. CDR3 length equals 12 residues. The germline CDR1 and CDR2 sequences are KGHSH and LQKENI. The V end lost 3 bases, the J end lost 0 bases, and 3 bases lay between the germline ends.

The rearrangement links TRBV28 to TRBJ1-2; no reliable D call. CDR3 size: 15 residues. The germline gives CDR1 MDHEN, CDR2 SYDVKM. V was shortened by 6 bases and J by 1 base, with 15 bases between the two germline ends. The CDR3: CASSKQPGINYGYTF. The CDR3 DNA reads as TGTGCCAGCAGCAAACAACCGGGGATTAACTATGGCTACACCTTC.

As DNA, the CDR3 is TGTGCCAGCAGCTTGCGCACAGGGAGCTATGGCTACACCTTC. Its translation is CASSLRTGSYGYTF. This chain connects TRBV5-6 to TRBJ1-2, with a tentative D call TRBD1 (6 bases). V lost 1 base and J lost 4, with 11 bases in between. The germline V gene has CDR1 SGHDT and CDR2 YYEEEE. The CDR3 has 14 amino acids.

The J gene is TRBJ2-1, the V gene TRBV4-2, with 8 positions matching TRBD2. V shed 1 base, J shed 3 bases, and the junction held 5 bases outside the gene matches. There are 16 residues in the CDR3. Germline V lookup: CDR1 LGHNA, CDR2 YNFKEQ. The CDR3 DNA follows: TGTGCCAGCAGCCAAGTGGGGACTAGGGGCTACAATGAGCAGTTCTTC. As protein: CASSQVGTRGYNEQFF.

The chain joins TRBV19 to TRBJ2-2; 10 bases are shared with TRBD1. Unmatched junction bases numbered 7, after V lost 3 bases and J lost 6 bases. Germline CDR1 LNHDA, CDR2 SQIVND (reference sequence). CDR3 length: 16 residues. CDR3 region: CASSIDRGRMAGELFF. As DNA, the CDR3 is TGTGCCAGTAGTATCGACAGGGGGCGTATGGCCGGGGAGCTGTTTTTT.

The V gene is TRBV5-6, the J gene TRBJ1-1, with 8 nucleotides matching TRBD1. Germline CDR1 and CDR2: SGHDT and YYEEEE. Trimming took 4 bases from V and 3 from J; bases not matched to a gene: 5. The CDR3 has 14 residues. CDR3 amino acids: CASSKGQGDTEAFF. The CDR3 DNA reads TGTGCCAGCAGCAAAGGACAGGGCGACACTGAAGCTTTCTTT.